The entry below gives a single T cell receptor beta chain sequence along with its context. Trimming shortened V by 0 bases and J by 8 bases, and 7 bases separated the two germline ends. The CDR3 extends over 12 amino acids. Germline assignment: CDR1 SGDLS and CDR2 YYNGEE. The data stem from a study of blood T cell repertoires in COVID-19. The wider study: Acute and convalescent COVID-19 samples came from the United States, Italy and Spain. T cells, B-cell-depleted T cells, or PBMCs provided the cDNA or gDNA that served as material.

Residents of about two dozen US areas, aged roughly 18 to 89 years, made up the participants. Self-reported history from a screening survey and questionnaire set each donor's cohort. Some clones are missing from TCRdb's copy, which holds only in-frame ones; the method was immunoSEQ multiplex PCR. The sample shows roughly 180,000 clones, about 84% of them seen only once. The V gene is TRBV9, the J gene TRBJ2-3, with D unresolved. Sequenced input: PBMCs or T cells enriched from blood (not recorded which). This clonotype was sampled from a woman in her thirties or forties with acute COVID-19. The CDR3 spells CASSVAAGTQYF. In nucleotides, the CDR3 is TGTGCCAGCAGCGTAGCTGCCGGTACGCAGTATTTT.